This TCR beta chain was captured by sequencing in a study of cytomegalovirus exposure and HLA in healthy donors. Overall study results and limits: Among CMV-associated TCR beta chains, most appeared HLA-restricted in a later analysis.

The germline CDR1 and CDR2 sequences are KGHSH and LQKENI. V was cut by 2 bases and J by 1 base, with 12 bases left in between. The CDR3 spans 16 residues. PCR employed 60 Vbeta and 13 Jbeta primers. Repertoires were generated with immunoSEQ multiplex PCR, while TCRdb's copy carries only in-frame clones and drops some. The table gives 150,000 or so clones; the top ten clones make up 1.6% of it. Concerning this clone itself: Antigen unknown.

Source material: PBMCs. The chain joins TRBV18 to TRBJ1-3; D is uncertain. This clonotype originated in a woman aged 45-65 years in good health and CMV-seronegative. The chain's CDR3 is CASSPNQRESGNTIYF. In DNA, the CDR3 is TGTGCCAGCTCACCAAATCAACGGGAGTCTGGAAACACCATATATTTT.